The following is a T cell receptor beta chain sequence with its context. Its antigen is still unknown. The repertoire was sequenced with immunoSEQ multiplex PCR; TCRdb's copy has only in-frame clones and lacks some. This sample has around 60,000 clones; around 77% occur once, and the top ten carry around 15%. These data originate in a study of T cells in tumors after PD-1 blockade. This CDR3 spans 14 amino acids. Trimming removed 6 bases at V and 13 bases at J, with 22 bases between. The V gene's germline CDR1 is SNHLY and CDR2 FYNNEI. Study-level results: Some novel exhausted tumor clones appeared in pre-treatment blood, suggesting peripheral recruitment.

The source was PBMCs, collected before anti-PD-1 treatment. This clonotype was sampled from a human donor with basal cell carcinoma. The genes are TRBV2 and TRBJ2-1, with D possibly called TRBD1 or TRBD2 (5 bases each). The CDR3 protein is CASSPRDPSLVQFF. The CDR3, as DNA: TGTGCCAGCAGCCCCCGGGACCCGAGCCTGGTTCAGTTCTTC. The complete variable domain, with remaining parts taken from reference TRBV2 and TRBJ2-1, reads EPEVTQTPSHQVTQMGQEVILRCVPISNHLYFYWYRQILGQKVEFLVSFYNNEISEKSEIFDDQFSVERPDGSNFTLKIRSTKLEDSAMYFCASSPRDPSLVQFFGPGTRLTVL.